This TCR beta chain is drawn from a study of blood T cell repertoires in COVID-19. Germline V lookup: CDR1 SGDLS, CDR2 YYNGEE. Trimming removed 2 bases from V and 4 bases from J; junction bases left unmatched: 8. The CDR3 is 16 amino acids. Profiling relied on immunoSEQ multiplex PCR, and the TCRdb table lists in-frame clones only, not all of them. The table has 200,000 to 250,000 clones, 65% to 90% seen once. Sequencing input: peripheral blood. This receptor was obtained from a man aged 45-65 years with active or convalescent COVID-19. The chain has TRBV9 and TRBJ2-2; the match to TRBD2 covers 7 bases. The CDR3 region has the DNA TGTGCCAGCAGCGTTAGGGCTAGCGGCCGCACCGGGGAGCTGTTTTTT. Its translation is CASSVRASGRTGELFF.